This T cell receptor (beta chain) was recovered during a study of regulatory T cells in long-lasting Graves disease. HTBI primers from iRepertoire and Arm-PCR of CDR3 regions yielded the TCR beta libraries. MiXCR, applied by TCRdb to the multiplex PCR reads, yields one record per CDR3 protein. The data hold roughly 520,000 distinct CDR3 sequences, with more than 10% observed a single time. As to time point: newly diagnosed GD, antithyroid drugs for less than 3 months. PBMC RNA served as the TCR library source. Findings of the study overall: Newly diagnosed patients had higher TCR diversity than persistent Graves' patients did. Those with persistent disease had in common more public clonotypes (about 2,500) than new patients (about 970).

This clonotype came up many times. Its target is unknown. The same specimen was also included in a second study, on T cells in Graves' hyperthyroidism and ophthalmopathy. That publication notes: First-round RT-PCR of the TCR CDR3 relied on the HTBI primer set.

The receptor was derived from a woman aged 25-40 years with Graves disease. The sample here was peripheral blood mononuclear cells (PBMCs), taken at new diagnosis, from a patient treated with antithyroid drugs.

CDR3: CASSGDGSNQPQHF. The CDR3 DNA is TGTGCCAGCAGTGGGGACGGGAGCAATCAGCCCCAGCATTTT. V is TRBV28 and J is TRBJ1-5, with D possibly TRBD1 on 5 matching bases. The CDR3 length is 14 residues. CDR1 MDHEN and CDR2 SYDVKM come from the germline V gene. V was cut by 5 bases and J by 1 base, with 9 bases left in between.